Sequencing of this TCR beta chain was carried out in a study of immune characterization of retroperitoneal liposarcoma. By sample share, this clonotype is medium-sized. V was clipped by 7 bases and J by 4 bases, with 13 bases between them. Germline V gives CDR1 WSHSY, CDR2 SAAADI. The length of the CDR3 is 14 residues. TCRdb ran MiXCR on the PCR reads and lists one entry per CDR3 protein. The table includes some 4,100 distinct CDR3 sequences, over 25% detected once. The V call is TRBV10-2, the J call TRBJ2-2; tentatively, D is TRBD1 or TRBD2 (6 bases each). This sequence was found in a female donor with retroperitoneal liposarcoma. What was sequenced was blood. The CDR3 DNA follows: TGCGCCAGCATTCGGGGGCTGAGCACCGGGGAGCTGTTTTTT. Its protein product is CASIRGLSTGELFF.